The entry below gives a single TCR beta chain sequence along with its context. The antigen is undetermined. This sample stems from a study of cytomegalovirus exposure and HLA in healthy donors. Study conclusions and caveats: Upon later analysis, HLA-associated TCR beta chains proved more clonally expanded than other, equally common chains.

The PCR used 60 Vbeta and 13 Jbeta primers. Authors' data handling: As a later analysis found, there were 80 million or so unique TCR beta chains, of which roughly 11 million were shared. Only in-frame clones appear in the TCRdb table, and some are missing; sequencing was by immunoSEQ multiplex PCR. That table is the source of V, J and clone size, and D and trimming were worked out from the DNA. The sample lists 65,000 to 90,000 clones, around 73% occurring once. There are 14 residues in the CDR3. The V and J ends lost 1 base and 4 bases respectively, with 10 bases between them. Germline V lookup: CDR1 SEHNR, CDR2 FQNEAQ (reference sequence).

The chain joins TRBV7-9 to TRBJ1-2; TRBD1 is a possible D gene (6 bases). The sequence came from a middle-aged woman in good health and CMV-seropositive. Source material: PBMCs. As DNA, the CDR3 is TGTGCCAGCAGCTTAGTGGGGGCTGCCTATGGCTACACCTTC. Translating gives CASSLVGAAYGYTF. Complete variable domain (other parts from reference TRBV7-9 and TRBJ1-2): DTGVSQNPRHKITKRGQNVTFRCDPISEHNRLYWYRQTLGQGPEFLTYFQNEAQLEKSRLLSDRFSAERPKGSFSTLEIQRTEQGDSAMYLCASSLVGAAYGYTFGSGTRLTVV.